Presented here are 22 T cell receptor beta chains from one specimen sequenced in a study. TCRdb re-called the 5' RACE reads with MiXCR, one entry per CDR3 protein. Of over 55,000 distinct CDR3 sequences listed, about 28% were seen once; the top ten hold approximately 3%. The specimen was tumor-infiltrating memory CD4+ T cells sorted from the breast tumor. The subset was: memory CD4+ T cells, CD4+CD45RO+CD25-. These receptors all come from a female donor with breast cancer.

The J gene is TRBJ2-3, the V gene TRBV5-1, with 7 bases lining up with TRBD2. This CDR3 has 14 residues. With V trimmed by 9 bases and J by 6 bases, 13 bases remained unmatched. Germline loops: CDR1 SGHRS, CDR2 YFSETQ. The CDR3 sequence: CATNLAEPADTQYF. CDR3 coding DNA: TGCGCCACCAATCTAGCGGAGCCGGCGGATACGCAGTATTTT.

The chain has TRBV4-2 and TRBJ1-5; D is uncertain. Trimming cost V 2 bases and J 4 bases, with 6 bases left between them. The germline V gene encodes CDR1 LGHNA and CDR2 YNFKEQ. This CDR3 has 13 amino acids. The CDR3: CASSQPGNQPQHF. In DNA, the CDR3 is TGTGCCAGCAGCCAACCCGGGAATCAGCCCCAGCATTTT.

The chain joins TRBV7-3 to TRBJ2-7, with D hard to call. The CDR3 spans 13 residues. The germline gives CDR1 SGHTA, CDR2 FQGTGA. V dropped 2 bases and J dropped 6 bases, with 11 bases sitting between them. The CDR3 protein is CASSLQKNSEQYF. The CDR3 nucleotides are TGTGCCAGCAGCTTACAAAAGAATTCCGAGCAGTACTTC.

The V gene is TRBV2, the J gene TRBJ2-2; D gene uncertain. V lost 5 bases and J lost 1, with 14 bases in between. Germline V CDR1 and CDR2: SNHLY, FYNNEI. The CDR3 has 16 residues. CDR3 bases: TGTGCCAGCAGTCCGACCAGGACGTTGAACACCGGGGAGCTGTTTTTT. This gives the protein CASSPTRTLNTGELFF.

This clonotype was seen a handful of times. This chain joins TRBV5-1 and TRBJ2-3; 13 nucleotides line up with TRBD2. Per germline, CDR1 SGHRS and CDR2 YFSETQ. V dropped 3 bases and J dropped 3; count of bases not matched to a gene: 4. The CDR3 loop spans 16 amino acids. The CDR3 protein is CASSSGLAGATDTQYF. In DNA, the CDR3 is TGCGCCAGCAGCTCCGGACTAGCGGGAGCTACAGATACGCAGTATTTT.

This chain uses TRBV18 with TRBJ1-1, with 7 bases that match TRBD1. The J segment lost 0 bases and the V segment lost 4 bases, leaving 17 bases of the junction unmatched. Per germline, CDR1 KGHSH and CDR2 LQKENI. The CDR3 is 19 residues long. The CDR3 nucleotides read TGTGCCAGCTCACGGACAGGAGGGATTGAAGGGCTAATGAACACTGAAGCTTTCTTT. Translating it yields CASSRTGGIEGLMNTEAFF.

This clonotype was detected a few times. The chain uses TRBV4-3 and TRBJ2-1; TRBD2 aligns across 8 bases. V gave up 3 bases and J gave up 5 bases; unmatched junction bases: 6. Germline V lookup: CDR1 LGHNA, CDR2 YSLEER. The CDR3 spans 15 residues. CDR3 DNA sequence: TGCGCCAGCAGCCACTTGGCGCGGGGGGACAATGAGCAGTTCTTC. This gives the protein CASSHLARGDNEQFF.

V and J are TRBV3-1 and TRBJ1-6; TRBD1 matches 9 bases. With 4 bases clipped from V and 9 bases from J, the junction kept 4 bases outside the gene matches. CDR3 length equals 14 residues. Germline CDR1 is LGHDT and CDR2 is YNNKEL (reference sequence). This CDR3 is CASSRDRAASPLHF. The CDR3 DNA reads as TGTGCCAGCAGCCGGGACAGGGCGGCTTCACCCCTCCACTTT.

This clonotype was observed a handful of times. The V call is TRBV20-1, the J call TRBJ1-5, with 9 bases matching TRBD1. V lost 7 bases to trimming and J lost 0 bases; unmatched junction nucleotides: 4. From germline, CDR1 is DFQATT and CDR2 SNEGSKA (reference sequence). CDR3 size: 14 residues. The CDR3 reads CSVGQGNSNQPQHF. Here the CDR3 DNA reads TGCAGTGTCGGACAGGGGAATAGCAATCAGCCCCAGCATTTT.

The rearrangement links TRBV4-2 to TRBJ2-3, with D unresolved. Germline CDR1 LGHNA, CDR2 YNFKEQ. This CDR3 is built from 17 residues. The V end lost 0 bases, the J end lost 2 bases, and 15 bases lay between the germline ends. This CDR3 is CASSQDVATSITDTQYF. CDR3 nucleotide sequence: TGTGCCAGCAGCCAAGACGTCGCGACTTCAATCACAGATACGCAGTATTTT.

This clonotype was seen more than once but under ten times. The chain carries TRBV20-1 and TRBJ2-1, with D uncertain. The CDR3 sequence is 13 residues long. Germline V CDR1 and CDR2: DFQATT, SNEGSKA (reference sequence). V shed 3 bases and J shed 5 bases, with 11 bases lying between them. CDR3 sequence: CSASGSIDNEQFF. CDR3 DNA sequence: TGCAGTGCTAGCGGGTCCATCGACAATGAGCAGTTCTTC.

The CDR3: CATSGTGDVREQYF. The CDR3 coding sequence is TGTGCCACCAGTGGTACAGGGGACGTGAGAGAGCAGTACTTC. The V gene is TRBV24-1, the J gene TRBJ2-7, with 7 bases that match TRBD1. CDR1 is KGHDR, CDR2 SFDVKD, per germline. This CDR3 comprises 14 residues. Losses at the gene ends were 5 bases for V and 7 bases for J; bases not matched to a gene: 10.

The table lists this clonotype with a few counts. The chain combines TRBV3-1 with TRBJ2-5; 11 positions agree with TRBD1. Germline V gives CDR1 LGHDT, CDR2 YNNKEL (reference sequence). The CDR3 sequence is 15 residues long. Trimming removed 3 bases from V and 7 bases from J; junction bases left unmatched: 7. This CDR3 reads CASSQGTGGVGTQYF. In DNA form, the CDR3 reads TGTGCCAGCAGCCAGGGGACAGGGGGTGTTGGGACCCAGTACTTC.

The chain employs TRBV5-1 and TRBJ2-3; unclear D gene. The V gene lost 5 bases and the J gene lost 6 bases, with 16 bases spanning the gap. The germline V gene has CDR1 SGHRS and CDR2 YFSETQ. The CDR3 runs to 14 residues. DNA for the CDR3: TGCGCCAGCAGATCGGCAGAGGCATCGGATACGCAGTATTTT. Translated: CASRSAEASDTQYF.

The CDR3 sequence: CASSEGNQPQHF. The CDR3 DNA follows: TGTGCCAGCAGTGAAGGAAATCAGCCCCAGCATTTT. The chain links TRBV2 to TRBJ1-5; D not resolved. The germline gives CDR1 SNHLY, CDR2 FYNNEI. This CDR3 has 12 residues. V shed 1 base and J shed 4 bases, with 2 bases lying between them.

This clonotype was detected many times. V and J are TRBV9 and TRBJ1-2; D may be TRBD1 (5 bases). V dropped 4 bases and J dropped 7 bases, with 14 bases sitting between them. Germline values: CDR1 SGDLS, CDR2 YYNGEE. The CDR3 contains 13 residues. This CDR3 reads CASSRTGASGYTF. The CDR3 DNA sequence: TGTGCCAGCAGCCGCACAGGTGCATCTGGCTACACCTTC.

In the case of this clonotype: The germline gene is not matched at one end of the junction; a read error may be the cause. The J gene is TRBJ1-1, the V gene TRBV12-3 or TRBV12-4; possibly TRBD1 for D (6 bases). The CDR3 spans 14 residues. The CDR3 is CDSSRDKAGTEAFF. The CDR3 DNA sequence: TGTGACAGCAGTCGGGACAAAGCGGGCACTGAAGCTTTCTTT.

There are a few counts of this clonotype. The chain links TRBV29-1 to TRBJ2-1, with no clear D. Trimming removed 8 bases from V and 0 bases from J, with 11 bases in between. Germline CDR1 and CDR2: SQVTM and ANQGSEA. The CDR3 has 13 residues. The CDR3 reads CSTTHTSYNEQFF. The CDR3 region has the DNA TGCAGCACAACTCATACCTCCTACAATGAGCAGTTCTTC.

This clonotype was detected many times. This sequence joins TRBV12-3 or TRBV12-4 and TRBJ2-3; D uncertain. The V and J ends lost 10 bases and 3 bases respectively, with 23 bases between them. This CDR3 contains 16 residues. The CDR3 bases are TGTGCCATCCGCGCCCCCGCCAGGCTGGCAACAGATACGCAGTATTTT. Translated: CAIRAPARLATDTQYF.

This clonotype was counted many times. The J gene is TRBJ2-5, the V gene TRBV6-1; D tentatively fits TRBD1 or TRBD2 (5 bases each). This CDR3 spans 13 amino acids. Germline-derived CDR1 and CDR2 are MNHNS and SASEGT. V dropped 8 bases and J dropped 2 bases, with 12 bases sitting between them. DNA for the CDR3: TGTGCCAGCTCCCGGGACGGACAAGAGACCCAGTACTTC. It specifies CASSRDGQETQYF.

This CDR3 reads CATGDRNNEKLFF. For the CDR3, the DNA is TGTGCCACCGGAGACAGAAATAATGAAAAACTGTTTTTT. The J gene is TRBJ1-4, the V gene TRBV6-1; D is possibly TRBD1 (5 bases). The CDR3 is 13 residues long. The germline V gene has CDR1 MNHNS and CDR2 SASEGT. V lost 10 bases to trimming and J lost 4 bases, with 13 bases between them.

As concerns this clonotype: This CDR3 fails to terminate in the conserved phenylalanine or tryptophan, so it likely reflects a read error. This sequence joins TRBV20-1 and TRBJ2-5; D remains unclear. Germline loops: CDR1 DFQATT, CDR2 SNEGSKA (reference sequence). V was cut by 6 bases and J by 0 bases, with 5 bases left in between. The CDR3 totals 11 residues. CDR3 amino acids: CSAEHQETQYV. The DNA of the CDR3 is TGCAGTGCAGAACACCAAGAGACCCAGTACGTC.